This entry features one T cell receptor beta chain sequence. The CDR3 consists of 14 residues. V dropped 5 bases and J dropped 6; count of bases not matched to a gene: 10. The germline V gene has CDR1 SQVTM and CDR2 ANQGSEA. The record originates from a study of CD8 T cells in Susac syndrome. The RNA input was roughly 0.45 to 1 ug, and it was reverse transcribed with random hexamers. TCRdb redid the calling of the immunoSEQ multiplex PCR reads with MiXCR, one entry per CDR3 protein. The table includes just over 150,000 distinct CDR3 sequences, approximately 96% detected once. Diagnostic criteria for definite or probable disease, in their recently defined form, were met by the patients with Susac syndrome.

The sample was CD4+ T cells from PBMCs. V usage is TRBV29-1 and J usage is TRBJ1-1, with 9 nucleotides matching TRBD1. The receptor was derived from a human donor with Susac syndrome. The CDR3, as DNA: TGCAGCGTTCTACCGGACAGGGGTGACGCTGAAGCTTTCTTT. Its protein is CSVLPDRGDAEAFF.